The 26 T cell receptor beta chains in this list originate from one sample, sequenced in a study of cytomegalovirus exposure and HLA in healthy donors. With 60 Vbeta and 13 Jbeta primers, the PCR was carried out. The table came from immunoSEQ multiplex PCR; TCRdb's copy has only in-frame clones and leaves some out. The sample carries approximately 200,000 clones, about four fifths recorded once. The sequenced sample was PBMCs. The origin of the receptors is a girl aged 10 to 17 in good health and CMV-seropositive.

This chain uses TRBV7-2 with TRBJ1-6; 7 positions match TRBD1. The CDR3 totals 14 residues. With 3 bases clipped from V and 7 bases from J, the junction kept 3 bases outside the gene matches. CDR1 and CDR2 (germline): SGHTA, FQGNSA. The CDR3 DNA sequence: TGTGCCAGCAGCTTCCGGGACAGAAATTCACCCCTCCACTTT. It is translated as CASSFRDRNSPLHF. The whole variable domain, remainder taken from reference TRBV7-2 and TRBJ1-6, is GAGVSQSPSNKVTEKGKDVELRCDPISGHTALYWYRQSLGQGLEFLIYFQGNSAPDKSGLPSDRFSAERTGGSVSTLTIQRTQQEDSAVYLCASSFRDRNSPLHFGNGTRLTVT.

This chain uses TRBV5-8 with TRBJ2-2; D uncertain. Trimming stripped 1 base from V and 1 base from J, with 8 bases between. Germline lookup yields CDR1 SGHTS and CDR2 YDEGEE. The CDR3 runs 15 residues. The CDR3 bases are TGTGCCAGCAGCTTGCAGGCAGGGAACACCGGGGAGCTGTTTTTT. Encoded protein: CASSLQAGNTGELFF.

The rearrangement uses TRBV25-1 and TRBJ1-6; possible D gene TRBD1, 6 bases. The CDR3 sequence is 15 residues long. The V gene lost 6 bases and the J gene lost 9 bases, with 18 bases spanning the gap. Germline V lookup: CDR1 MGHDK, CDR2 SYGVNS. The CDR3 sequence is CASRERGADGSPLHF. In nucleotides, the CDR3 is TGTGCCAGCAGAGAGCGGGGGGCCGATGGTTCACCCCTCCACTTT.

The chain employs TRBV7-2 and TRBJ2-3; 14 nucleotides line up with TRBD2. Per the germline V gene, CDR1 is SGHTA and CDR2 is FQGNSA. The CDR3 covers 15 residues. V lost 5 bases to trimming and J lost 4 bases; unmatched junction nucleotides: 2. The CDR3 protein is CASSTGLAGADTQYF. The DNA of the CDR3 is TGTGCCAGCAGCACGGGACTAGCGGGGGCAGATACGCAGTATTTT. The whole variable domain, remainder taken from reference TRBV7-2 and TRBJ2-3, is GAGVSQSPSNKVTEKGKDVELRCDPISGHTALYWYRQSLGQGLEFLIYFQGNSAPDKSGLPSDRFSAERTGGSVSTLTIQRTQQEDSAVYLCASSTGLAGADTQYFGPGTRLTVL.

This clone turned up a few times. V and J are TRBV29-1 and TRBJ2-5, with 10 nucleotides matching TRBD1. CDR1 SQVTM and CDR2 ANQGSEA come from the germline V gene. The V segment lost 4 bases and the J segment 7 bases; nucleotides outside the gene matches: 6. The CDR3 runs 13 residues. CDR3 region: CSVGGQGEVTQYF. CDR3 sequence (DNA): TGCAGCGTTGGTGGACAGGGGGAGGTGACCCAGTACTTC. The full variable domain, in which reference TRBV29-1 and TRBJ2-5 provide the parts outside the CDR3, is SAVISQKPSRDICQRGTSLTIQCQVDSQVTMMFWYRQQPGQSLTLIATANQGSEATYESGFVIDKFPISRPNLTFSTLTVSNMSPEDSSIYLCSVGGQGEVTQYFGPGTRLLVL.

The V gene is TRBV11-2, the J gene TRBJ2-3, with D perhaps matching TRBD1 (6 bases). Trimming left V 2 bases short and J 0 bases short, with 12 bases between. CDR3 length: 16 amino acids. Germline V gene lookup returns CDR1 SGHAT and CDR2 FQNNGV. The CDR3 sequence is CASSLFGQISTDTQYF. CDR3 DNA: TGTGCCAGCAGCTTATTCGGACAGATTAGCACAGATACGCAGTATTTT.

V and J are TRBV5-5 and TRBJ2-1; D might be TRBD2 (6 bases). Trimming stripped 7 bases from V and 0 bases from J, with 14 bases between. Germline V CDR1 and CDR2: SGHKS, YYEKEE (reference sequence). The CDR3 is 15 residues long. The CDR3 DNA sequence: TGTGCCAGCTTCCTCCGGGGGAACTCCTACAATGAGCAGTTCTTC. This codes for CASFLRGNSYNEQFF.

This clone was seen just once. In DNA, the CDR3 is TGTGCCAGCAGTCCTCGGGAGGTTGTGATCTCACCCCTCCACTTT. As protein: CASSPREVVISPLHF. The V and J genes are TRBV27 and TRBJ1-6; D unresolved. Germline V gene data show CDR1 as MNHEY and CDR2 as SMNVEV (reference sequence). V was cut by 5 bases and J by 10 bases, with 18 bases left in between. The CDR3 spans 15 residues.

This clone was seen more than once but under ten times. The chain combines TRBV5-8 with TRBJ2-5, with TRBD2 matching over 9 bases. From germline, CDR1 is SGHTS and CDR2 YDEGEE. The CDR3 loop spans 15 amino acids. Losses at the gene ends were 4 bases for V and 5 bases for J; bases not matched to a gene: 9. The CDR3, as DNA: TGTGCCAGCAGCACGGGACTAGCTTCAGCGGAGACCCAGTACTTC. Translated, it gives CASSTGLASAETQYF.

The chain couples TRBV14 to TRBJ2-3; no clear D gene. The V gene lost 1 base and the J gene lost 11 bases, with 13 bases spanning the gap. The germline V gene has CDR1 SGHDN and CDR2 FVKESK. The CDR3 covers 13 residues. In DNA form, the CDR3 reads TGTGCCAGCAGCCAAGTACGGTTTACCTTGCAGTATTTT. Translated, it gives CASSQVRFTLQYF. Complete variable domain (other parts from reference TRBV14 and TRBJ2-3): EAGVTQFPSHSVIEKGQTVTLRCDPISGHDNLYWYRRVMGKEIKFLLHFVKESKQDESGMPNNRFLAERTGGTYSTLKVQPAELEDSGVYFCASSQVRFTLQYFGPGTRLTVL.

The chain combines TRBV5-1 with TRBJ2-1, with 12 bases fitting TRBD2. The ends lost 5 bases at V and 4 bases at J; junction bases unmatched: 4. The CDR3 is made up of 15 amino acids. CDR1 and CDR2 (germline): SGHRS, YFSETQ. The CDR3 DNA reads TGCGCCAGCAGGACCGGGACTAGCGGGTACAATGAGCAGTTCTTC. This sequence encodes CASRTGTSGYNEQFF.

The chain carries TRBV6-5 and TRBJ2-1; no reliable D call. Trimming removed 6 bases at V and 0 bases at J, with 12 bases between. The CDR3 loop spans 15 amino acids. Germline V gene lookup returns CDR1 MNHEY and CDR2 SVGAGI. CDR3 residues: CASRSRTSSYNEQFF. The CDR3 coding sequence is TGTGCCAGCAGATCGAGAACCTCCTCCTACAATGAGCAGTTCTTC.

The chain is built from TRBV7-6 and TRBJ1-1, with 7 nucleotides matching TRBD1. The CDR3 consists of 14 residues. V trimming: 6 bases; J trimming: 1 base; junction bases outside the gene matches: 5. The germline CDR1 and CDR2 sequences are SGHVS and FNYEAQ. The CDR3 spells CASRLGTENTEAFF. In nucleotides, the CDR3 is TGTGCCAGCAGGCTCGGGACAGAGAACACTGAAGCTTTCTTT.

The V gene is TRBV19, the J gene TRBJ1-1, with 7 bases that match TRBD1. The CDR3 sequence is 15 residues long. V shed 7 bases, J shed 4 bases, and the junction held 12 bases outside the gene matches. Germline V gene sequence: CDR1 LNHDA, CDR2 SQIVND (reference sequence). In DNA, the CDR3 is TGTGCCAGTAATAGACGCAACAGGGGAGGCACTGAAGCTTTCTTT. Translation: CASNRRNRGGTEAFF.

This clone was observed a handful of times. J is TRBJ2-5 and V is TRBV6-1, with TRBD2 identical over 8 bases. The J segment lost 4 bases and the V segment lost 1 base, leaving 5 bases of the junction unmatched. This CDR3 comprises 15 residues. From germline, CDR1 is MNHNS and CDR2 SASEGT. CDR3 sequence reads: CASSEGAGGAETQYF. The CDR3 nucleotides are TGTGCCAGCAGTGAAGGGGCGGGGGGAGCAGAGACCCAGTACTTC.

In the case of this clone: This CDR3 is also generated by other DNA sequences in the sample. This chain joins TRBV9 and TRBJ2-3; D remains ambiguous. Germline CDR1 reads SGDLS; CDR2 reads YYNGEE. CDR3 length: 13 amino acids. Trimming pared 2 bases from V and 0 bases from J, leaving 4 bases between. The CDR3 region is CASSVASTDTQYF. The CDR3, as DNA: TGTGCCAGCAGCGTGGCCAGCACAGATACGCAGTATTTT.

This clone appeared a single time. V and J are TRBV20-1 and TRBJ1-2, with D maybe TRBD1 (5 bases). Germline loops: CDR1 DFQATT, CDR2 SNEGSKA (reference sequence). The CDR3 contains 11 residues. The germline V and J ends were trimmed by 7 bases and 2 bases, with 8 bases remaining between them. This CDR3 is CSVAGNYGYTF. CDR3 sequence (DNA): TGCAGTGTAGCAGGGAACTATGGCTACACCTTC.

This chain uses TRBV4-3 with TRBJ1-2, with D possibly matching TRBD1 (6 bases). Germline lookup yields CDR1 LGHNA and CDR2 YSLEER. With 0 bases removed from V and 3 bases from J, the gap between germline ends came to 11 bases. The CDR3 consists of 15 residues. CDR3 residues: CASSQEGDNYYGYTF. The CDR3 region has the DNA TGCGCCAGCAGCCAAGAAGGGGACAATTACTATGGCTACACCTTC.

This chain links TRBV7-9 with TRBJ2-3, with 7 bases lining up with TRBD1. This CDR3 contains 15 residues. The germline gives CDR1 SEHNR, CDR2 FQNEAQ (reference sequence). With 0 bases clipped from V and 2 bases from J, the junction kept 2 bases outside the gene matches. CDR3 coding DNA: TGTGCCAGCAGCTTAGCGCAGGGGGACACAGATACGCAGTATTTT. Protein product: CASSLAQGDTDTQYF.

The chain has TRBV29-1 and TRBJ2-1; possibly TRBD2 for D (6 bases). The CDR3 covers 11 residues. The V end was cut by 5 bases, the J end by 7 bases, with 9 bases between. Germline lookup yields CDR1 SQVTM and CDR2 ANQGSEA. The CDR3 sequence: CSVSSGNEQFF. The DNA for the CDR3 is TGCAGCGTTTCCAGCGGGAATGAGCAGTTCTTC.

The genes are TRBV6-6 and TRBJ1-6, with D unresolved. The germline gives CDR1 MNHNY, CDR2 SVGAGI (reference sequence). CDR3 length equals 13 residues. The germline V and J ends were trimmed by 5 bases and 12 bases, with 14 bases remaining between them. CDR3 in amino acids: CASSGETRIPLHF. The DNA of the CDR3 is TGTGCCAGCAGTGGGGAGACACGGATACCCCTCCACTTT.

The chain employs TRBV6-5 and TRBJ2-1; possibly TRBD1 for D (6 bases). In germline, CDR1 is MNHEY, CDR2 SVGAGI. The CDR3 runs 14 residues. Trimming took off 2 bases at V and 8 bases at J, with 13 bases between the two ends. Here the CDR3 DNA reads TGTGCCAGCAGTTACCCGACAGGTTCCCATGAGCAGTTCTTC. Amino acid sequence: CASSYPTGSHEQFF.

CDR3 nucleotides: TGTGCCAGCAGATGGCTAGCGGAATACAATGAGCAGTTCTTC. The encoded protein is CASRWLAEYNEQFF. J is TRBJ2-1 and V is TRBV6-6; 7 bases align to TRBD2. There are 14 residues in the CDR3. Germline-derived CDR1 and CDR2 are MNHNY and SVGAGI (reference sequence). J gave up 4 bases and V 6 bases, and 6 bases lay outside the gene matches.

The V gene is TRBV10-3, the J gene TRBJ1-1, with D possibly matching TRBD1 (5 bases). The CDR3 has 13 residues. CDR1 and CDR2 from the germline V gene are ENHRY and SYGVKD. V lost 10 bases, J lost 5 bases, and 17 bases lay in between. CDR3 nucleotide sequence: TGTGCCACCACCCCGGGGGTCGGGACTGAAGCTTTCTTT. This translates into CATTPGVGTEAFF.

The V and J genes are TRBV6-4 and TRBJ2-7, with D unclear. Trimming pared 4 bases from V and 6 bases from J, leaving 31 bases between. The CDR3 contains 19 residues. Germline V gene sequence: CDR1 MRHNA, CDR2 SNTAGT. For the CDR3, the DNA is TGTGCCAGCAGTGTAGCCTGGTATATCGTGTACGATGTAAAGGCCGAGCAGTACTTC. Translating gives CASSVAWYIVYDVKAEQYF.

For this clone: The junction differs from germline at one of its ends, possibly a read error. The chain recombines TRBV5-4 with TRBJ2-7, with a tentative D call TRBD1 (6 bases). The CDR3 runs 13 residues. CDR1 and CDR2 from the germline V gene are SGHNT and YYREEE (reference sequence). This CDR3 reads CVSSSRGGYEQYF. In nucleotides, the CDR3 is TGTGTCAGCAGCTCCCGAGGGGGCTACGAGCAGTACTTC.